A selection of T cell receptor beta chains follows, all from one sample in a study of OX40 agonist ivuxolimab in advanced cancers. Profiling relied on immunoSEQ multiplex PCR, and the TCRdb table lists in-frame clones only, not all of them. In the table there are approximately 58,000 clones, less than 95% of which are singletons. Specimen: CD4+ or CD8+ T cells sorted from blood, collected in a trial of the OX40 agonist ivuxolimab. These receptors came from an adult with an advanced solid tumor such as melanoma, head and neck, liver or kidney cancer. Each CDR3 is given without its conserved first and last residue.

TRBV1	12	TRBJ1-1	TSSQPAGNTEAF
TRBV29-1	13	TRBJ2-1	SGTTGTGGFNEQF
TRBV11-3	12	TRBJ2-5	ASSLAGYQETQY
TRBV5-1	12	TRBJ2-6	ASTGGSGANVLT
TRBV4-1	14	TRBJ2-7	ASSQDSGVIVYEQY
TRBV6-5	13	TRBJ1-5	ASSRKGQSNQPQH
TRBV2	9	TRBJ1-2	ASSRDYGYT
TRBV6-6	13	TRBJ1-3	ASSPDSIGGNTIY
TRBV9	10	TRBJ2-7	ASSVEQGAQY
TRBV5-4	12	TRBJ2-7	ASSRGKASYEQY
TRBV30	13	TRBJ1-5	ASQLGGGGNQPQH
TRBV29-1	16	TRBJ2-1	SGNRRRGQIFSYNEQF
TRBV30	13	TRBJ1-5	AWSHRGRGDQPQH
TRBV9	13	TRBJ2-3	ASSAGSLRHDTQY
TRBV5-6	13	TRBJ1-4	ASSSTGITNEKLF
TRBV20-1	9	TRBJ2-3	SARNEDTQY
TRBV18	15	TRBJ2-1	ASSTWTSGSAADEQF
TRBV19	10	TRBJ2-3	ASSTSGDTQY
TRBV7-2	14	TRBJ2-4	ASSLWVWGQKNIQY
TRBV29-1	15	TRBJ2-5	SVEDHGGGLPQETQY
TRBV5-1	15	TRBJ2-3	ASSLAGLAGAIDTQY
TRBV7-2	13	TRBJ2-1	ASSSRASSYNEQF
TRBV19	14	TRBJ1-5	ASSIPPGRVVQPQH
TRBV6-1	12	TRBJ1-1	ASSELGVRGEAF
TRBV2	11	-	ASTGQEMGEQY
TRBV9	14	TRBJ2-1	ASSGLGTSGQNEQF
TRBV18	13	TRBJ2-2	ASSLRTANTGELF
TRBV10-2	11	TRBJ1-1	ASSESGRIGES
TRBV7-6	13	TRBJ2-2	ASSPGTGVTGELF
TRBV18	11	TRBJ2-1	ASSPPTYNEQF
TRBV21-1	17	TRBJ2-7	ASIIREKGTSGSFYEQY
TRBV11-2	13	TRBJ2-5	ASSPGLAGGETQY
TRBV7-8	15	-	ASSLTSGPGGGYEQY
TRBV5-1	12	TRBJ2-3	ASSFLAAADTQY
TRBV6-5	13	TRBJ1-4	ASSYSGDRNEKLF
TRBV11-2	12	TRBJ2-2	ASSLAGRTGELF
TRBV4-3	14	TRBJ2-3	ASSRVDGRDTDTQY
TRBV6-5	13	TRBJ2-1	ASSYSRTVYNEQF
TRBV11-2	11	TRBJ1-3	ASSPTFGNTIY
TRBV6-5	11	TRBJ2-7	ASSSDSSYEQY